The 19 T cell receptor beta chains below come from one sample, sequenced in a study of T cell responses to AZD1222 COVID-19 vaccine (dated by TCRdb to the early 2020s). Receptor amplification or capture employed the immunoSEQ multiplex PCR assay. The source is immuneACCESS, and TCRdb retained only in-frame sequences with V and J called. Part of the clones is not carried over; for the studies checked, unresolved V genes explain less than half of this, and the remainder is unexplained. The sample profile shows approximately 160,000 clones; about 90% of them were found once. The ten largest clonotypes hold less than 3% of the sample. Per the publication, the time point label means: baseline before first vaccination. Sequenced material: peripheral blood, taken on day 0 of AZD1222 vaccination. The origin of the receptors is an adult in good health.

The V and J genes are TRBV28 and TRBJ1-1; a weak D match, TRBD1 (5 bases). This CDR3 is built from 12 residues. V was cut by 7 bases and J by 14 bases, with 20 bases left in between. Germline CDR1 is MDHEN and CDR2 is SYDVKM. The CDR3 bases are TGTGCCAGCACAGGCAGGGCGAGAGGGGTATTCTTT. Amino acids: CASTGRARGVFF.

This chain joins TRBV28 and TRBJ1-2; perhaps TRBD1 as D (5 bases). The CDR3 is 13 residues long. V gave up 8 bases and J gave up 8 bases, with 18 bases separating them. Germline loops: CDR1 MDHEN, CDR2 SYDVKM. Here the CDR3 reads CASRPGGRDGYTF. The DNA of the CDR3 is TGTGCCAGCCGCCCGGGGGGTCGGGACGGCTACACCTTC.

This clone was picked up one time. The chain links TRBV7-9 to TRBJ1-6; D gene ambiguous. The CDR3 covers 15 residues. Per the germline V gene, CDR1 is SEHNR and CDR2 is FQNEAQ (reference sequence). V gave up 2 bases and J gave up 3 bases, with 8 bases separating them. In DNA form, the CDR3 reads TGTGCCAGCAGCTTAAACGGCGTCTATAATTCACCCCTCCACTTT. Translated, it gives CASSLNGVYNSPLHF.

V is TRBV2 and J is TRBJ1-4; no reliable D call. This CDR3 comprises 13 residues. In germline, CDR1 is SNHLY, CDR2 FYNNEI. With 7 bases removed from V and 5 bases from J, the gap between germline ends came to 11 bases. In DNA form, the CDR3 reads TGTGCCAGCATGGGCAGCCGCAATGAAAAACTGTTTTTT. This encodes CASMGSRNEKLFF.

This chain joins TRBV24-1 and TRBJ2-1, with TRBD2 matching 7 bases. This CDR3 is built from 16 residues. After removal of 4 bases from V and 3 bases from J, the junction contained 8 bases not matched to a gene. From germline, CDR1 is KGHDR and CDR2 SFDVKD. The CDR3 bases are TGTGCCACCAGTGACTCGTCTAGCGGCCGCTACAATGAGCAGTTCTTC. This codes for CATSDSSSGRYNEQFF.

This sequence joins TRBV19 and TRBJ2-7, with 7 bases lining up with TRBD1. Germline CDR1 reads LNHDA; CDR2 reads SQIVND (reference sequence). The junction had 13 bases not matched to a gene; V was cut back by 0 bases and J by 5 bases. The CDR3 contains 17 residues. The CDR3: CASSIDPWGRGIDEQYF. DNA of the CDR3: TGTGCCAGTAGTATAGATCCGTGGGGCAGGGGGATAGACGAGCAGTACTTC.

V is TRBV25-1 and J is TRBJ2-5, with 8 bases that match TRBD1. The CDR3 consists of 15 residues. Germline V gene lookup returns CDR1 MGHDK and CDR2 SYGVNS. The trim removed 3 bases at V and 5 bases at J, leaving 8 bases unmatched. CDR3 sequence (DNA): TGTGCCAGCAGTGACGGGGCAGGGGGCTGGGAGACCCAGTACTTC. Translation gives CASSDGAGGWETQYF.

CDR3 loop: CASSLAVEKLFF. The CDR3 coding sequence is TGTGCCAGCAGCTTAGCAGTTGAAAAACTGTTTTTT. The rearrangement uses TRBV7-9 and TRBJ1-4, with unresolved D. CDR1 and CDR2 (germline): SEHNR, FQNEAQ (reference sequence). This CDR3 is built from 12 residues. Trimming took off 0 bases at V and 7 bases at J, with 3 bases between the two ends. Full variable domain (missing parts from reference TRBV7-9 and TRBJ1-4): DTGVSQNPRHKITKRGQNVTFRCDPISEHNRLYWYRQTLGQGPEFLTYFQNEAQLEKSRLLSDRFSAERPKGSFSTLEIQRTEQGDSAMYLCASSLAVEKLFFGSGTQLSVL.

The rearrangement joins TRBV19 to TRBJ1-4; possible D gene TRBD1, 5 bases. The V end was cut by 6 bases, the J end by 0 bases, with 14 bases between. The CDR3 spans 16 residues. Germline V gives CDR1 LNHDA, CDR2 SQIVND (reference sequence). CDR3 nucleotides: TGTGCCAGTAGGCCAAGGGACCCCGCAACTAATGAAAAACTGTTTTTT. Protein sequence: CASRPRDPATNEKLFF.

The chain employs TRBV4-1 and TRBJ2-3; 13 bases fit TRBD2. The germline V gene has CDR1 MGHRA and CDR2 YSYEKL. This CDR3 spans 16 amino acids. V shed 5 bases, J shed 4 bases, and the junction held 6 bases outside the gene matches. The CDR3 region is CASSYGTSGTPDTQYF. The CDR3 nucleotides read TGCGCCAGCAGCTATGGGACTAGCGGGACTCCAGATACGCAGTATTTT.

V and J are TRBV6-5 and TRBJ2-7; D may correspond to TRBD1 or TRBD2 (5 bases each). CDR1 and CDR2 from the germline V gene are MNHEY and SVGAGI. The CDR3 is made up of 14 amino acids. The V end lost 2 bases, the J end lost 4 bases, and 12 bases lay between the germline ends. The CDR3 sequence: CASSYLGRRYEQYF. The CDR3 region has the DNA TGTGCCAGCAGTTACCTGGGACGGAGATACGAGCAGTACTTC.

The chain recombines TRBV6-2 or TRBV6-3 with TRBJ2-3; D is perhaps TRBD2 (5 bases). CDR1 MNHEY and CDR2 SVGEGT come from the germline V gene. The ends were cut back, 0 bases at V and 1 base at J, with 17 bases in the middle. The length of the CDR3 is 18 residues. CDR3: CASSYSGEDWGGTDTQYF. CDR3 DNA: TGTGCCAGCAGTTACTCGGGCGAGGATTGGGGAGGCACAGATACGCAGTATTTT.

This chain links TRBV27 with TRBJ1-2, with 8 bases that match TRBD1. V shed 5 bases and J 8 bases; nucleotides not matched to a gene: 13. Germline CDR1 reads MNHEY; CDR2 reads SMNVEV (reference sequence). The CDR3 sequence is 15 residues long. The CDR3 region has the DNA TGTGCCAGCAGTCCACTACCCAGGACAGGGCGCGGCTACACCTTC. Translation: CASSPLPRTGRGYTF.

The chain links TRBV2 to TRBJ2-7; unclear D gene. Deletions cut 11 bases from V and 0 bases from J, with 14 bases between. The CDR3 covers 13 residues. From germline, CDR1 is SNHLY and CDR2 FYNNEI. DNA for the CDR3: TGTGCCGGAAAGACCGGATTCTCCTACGAGCAGTACTTC. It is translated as CAGKTGFSYEQYF.

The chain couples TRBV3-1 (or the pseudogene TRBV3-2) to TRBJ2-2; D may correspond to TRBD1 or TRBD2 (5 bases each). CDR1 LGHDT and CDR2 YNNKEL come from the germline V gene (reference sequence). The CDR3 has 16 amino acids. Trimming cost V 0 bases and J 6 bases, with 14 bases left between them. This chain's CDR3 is CASSQDSTWGPGELFF. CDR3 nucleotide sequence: TGTGCCAGCAGCCAAGACTCAACTTGGGGACCCGGGGAGCTGTTTTTT.

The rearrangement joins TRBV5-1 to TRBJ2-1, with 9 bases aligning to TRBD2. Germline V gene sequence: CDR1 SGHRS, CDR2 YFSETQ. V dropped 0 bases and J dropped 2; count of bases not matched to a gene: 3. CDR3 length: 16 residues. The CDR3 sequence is CASSLGGGRAYNEQFF. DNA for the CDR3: TGCGCCAGCAGCTTGGGGGGCGGGAGGGCCTACAATGAGCAGTTCTTC.

CDR3 nucleotides: TGTGCCACCTCCGAGGGGGCGAATGAAAAACTGTTTTTT. It encodes CATSEGANEKLFF. The chain recombines TRBV7-9 with TRBJ1-4, with 7 bases lining up with TRBD1. The CDR3 is made up of 13 amino acids. CDR1 and CDR2 from the germline V gene are SEHNR and FQNEAQ (reference sequence). Trimming at V came to 10 bases and at J to 5 bases, leaving 7 bases not matched to a gene.

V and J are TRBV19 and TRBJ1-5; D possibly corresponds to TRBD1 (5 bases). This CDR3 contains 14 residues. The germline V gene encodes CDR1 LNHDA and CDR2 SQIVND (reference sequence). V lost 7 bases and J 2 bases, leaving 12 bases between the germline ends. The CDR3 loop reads CASTPRGGNQPQHF. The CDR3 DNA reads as TGTGCCAGTACCCCCCGGGGGGGCAATCAGCCCCAGCATTTT. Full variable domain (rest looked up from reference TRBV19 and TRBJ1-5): DGGITQSPKYLFRKEGQNVTLSCEQNLNHDAMYWYRQDPGQGLRLIYYSQIVNDFQKGDIAEGYSVSREKKESFPLTVTSAQKNPTAFYLCASTPRGGNQPQHFGDGTRLSIL.

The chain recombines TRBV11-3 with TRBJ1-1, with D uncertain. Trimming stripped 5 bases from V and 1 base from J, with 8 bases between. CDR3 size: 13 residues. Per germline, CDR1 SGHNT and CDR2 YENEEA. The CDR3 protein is CASSPRGNTEAFF. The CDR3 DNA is TGTGCCAGCAGCCCTCGAGGGAACACTGAAGCTTTCTTT.